The TCR beta chain under discussion was sequenced for a study of graft-versus-host responses after intestinal transplantation. Study-level information: Recipients underwent multivisceral, liver-intestinal, or isolated intestinal transplants. Anti-thymocyte globulin served as induction for all recipients, who then took tacrolimus and steroids for three to four years. Findings and caveats of the study: Ileal or blood samples showed some GvH clones first, and such clones were also found in recipient marrow.

The junction had 7 bases not matched to a gene; V was cut back by 0 bases and J by 4 bases. From germline, CDR1 is SGHRS and CDR2 YFSETQ. CDR3 length: 16 amino acids. On this clone itself: The antigen remains undetermined.

Method: immunoSEQ multiplex PCR; TCRdb's copy keeps in-frame clones and lacks some. Seen here are approximately 130,000 clones, around 94% observed once, and the top ten hold around 0.15%. Material: unstimulated CD4+ T cells sorted from spleen or lymph node cells, obtained before intestinal transplant. The clonotype originates from a human donor who received an intestinal transplant. The V gene is TRBV5-1, the J gene TRBJ2-3; TRBD2 matches at 8 bases. CDR3 residues: CASSLDWTGGADTQYF. CDR3 DNA: TGCGCCAGCAGCTTGGACTGGACCGGGGGGGCAGATACGCAGTATTTT.